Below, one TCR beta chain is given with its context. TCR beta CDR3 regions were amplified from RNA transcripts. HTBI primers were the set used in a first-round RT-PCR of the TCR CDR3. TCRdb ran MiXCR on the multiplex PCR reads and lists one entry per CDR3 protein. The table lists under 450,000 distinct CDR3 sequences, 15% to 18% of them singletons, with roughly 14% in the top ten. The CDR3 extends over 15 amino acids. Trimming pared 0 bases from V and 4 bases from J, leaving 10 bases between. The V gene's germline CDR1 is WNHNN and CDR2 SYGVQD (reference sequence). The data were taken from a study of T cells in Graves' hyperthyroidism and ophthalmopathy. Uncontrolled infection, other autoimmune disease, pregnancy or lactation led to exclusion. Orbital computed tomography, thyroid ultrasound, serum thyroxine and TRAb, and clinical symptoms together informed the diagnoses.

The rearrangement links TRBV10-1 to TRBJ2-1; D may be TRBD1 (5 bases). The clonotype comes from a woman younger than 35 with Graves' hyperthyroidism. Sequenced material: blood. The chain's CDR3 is CASSESGDRYNEQFF. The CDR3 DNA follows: TGCGCCAGCAGTGAGTCTGGTGACAGATACAATGAGCAGTTCTTC.